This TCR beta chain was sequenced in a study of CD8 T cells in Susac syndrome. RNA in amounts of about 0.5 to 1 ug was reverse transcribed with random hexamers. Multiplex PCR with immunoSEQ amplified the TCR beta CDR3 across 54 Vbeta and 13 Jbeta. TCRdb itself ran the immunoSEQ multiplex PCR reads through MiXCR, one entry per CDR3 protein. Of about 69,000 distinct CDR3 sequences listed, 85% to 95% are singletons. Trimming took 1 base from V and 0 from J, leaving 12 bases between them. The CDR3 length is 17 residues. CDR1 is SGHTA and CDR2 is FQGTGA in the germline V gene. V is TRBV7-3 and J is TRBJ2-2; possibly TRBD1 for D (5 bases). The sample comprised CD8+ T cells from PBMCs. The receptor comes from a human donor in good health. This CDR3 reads CASSLKQGRPNTGELFF. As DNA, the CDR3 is TGTGCCAGCAGCTTAAAGCAGGGCCGACCGAACACCGGGGAGCTGTTTTTT.